This T cell receptor (beta chain) was recovered during a study of beta chain features in type 1 diabetes. Overall study results and limits: Overrepresentation of cells with high TCR expression could result from cDNA sequencing. Shortening of TCRB CDR3s, moderate but significant, appeared in all four CD4+ subsets of Type 1 diabetes patients. Relative to healthy donors, patients appeared to have naive, central memory and Treg TCRB repertoires that were more similar.

Each sorted population was over 98% pure. Expressed TCRB transcripts were sequenced, since all the RNA that had been isolated was reverse transcribed. Sequenced by immunoSEQ multiplex PCR; TCRdb stores in-frame clones only, minus some. The profile shows about 340,000 clones, about 14% of them singletons. This clone was seen a few times. Its antigen is undetermined. The CDR3 is 15 amino acids. The V gene's germline CDR1 is MDHEN and CDR2 SYDVKM. V lost 5 bases, J lost 2 bases, and 8 bases stayed unmatched. The chain joins TRBV28 to TRBJ2-7; the match to TRBD2 covers 8 bases. Input material: naive CD4+ T cells from blood. The source of this sequence is a woman aged 18-29 years with type 1 diabetes. The CDR3 is CASSARTSLPYEQYF. The CDR3 region has the DNA TGTGCCAGCAGTGCCAGGACTAGCCTTCCCTACGAGCAGTACTTC.